This T cell receptor (beta chain) was recovered during a study of monozygotic twins with inflammatory bowel disease. Broader study findings: Limited power may explain why concordant and discordant twins showed no difference in repertoire similarity.

With regard to this clonotype: The antigen remains unidentified.

Donors gave about 2.5 ml of blood apiece. Starting material for each TCR library was about 3,200 ng of total RNA. TCRdb reworked the 5' RACE reads into one entry per CDR3 protein, no DNA. The repertoire shows approximately 300,000 distinct CDR3 sequences; the top ten hold less than 6.5%. The clonotype was recovered from a human donor with ulcerative colitis or Crohn's disease, or a healthy co-twin of an affected twin (not recorded which). Sequencing used blood.

The CDR3 loop reads CASRTVRGNTEAFF. V and J are TRBV2 and TRBJ1-1; TCRdb's D call, TRBD1, is unchecked because there is no DNA. Germline CDR1 reads SNHLY; CDR2 reads FYNNEI. The CDR3 has 14 amino acids.